This TCR beta chain was identified in a study of neoadjuvant anti-PD-1 for oral cavity cancer. Across the study: Around day 43, patients without progression received a fourth nivolumab dose before surgery. Points from the study as a whole: Pretreatment Treg/Th17 ratio correlated inversely with post-treatment tumor clonality. TCR analyses covered only a few patients per response group.

A word on this clone: The antigen is not known.

Six replicates per PBMC sample, mostly from approximately 0.45 ug of genomic DNA. This table comes from immunoSEQ multiplex PCR, and its TCRdb copy is limited to in-frame clones, with some not included. The sample lists over 10,000 clones; about three fifths were seen once. The TCR was taken from a person aged 35-80 years with oral cavity squamous cell carcinoma. The source material was PBMCs, sampled before nivolumab (anti-PD-1) treatment.

CDR3 in DNA: TGTGCCAGCAGCGTAGGGGAGGGCGGGGCGCAGAACACTGAAGCTTTCTTT. It encodes CASSVGEGGAQNTEAFF. The chain employs TRBV9 and TRBJ1-1, with D maybe TRBD1 (5 bases). The CDR3 spans 17 residues. CDR1 SGDLS and CDR2 YYNGEE come from the germline V gene. Trimming pared 0 bases from V and 1 base from J, leaving 16 bases between.